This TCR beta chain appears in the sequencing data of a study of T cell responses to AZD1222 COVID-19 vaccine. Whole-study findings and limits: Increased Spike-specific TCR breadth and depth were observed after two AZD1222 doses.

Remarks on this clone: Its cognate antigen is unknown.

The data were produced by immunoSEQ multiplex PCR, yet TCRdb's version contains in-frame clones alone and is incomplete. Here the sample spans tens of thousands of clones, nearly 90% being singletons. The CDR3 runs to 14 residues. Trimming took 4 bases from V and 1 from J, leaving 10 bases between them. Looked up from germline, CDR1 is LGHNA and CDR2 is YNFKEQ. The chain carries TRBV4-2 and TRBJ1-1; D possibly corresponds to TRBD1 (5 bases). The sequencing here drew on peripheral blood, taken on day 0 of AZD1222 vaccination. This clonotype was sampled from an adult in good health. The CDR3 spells CASSPRGGNTEAFF. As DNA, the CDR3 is TGTGCCAGCAGCCCCCGGGGGGGGAACACTGAAGCTTTCTTT.